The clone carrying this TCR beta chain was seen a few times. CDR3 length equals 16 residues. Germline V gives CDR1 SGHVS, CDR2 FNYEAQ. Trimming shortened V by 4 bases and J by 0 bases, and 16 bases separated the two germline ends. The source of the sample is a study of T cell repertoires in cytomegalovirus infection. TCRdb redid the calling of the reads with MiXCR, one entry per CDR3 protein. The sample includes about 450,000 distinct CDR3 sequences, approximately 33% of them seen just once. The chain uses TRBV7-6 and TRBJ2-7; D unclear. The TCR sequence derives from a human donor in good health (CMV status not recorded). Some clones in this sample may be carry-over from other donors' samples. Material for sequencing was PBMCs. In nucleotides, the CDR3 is TGTGCCAGCAGCTCTTCAACTTTACAATACTCCTACGAGCAGTACTTC. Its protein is CASSSSTLQYSYEQYF. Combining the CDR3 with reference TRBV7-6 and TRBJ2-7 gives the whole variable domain GAGVSQSPRYKVTKRGQDVALRCDPISGHVSLYWYRQALGQGPEFLTYFNYEAQQDKSGLPNDRFSAERPEGSISTLTIQRTEQRDSAMYRCASSSSTLQYSYEQYFGPGTRLTVT.